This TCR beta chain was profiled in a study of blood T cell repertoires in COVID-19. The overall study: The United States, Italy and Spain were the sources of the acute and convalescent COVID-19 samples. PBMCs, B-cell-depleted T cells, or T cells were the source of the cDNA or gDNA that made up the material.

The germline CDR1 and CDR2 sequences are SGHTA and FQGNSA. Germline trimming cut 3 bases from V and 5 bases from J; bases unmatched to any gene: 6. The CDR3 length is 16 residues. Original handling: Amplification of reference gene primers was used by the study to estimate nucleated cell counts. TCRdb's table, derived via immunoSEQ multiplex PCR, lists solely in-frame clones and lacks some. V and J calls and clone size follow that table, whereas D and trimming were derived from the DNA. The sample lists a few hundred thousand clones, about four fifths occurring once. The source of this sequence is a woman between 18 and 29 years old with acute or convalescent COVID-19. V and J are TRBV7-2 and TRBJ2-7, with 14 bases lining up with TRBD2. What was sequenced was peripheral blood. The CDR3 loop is CASSLTSGRAIDEQYF. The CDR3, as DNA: TGTGCCAGCAGCTTGACTAGCGGGAGGGCCATCGACGAGCAGTACTTC.